Below, 27 T cell receptor beta chains from the same sample are listed, as sequenced in a study of blood T cell repertoires in COVID-19. Libraries were prepared by immunoSEQ multiplex PCR; TCRdb keeps only in-frame clonotypes and omits some of them. The sample includes a few hundred thousand clones, around nine tenths seen only once; the top ten take about 10%. What was sequenced was PBMCs or T cells enriched from blood (not recorded which). The receptor source for this set is a woman in her fifties or sixties who had recovered from COVID-19.

The V and J genes are TRBV2 and TRBJ1-1; D ambiguous. CDR1 is SNHLY, CDR2 FYNNEI, per germline. The CDR3 contains 13 residues. V was trimmed by 5 bases and J by 1 base, leaving 8 bases between them. This CDR3 is CASSSYSNTEAFF. Here the CDR3 DNA reads TGTGCCAGCAGTTCCTATTCGAACACTGAAGCTTTCTTT.

The chain couples TRBV3-1 (or the pseudogene TRBV3-2) to TRBJ2-7; TRBD2 matches 9 bases. The CDR3 contains 17 residues. The V gene's germline CDR1 is LGHDT and CDR2 YNNKEL (reference sequence). Germline trimming cut 2 bases from V and 0 bases from J; bases unmatched to any gene: 8. CDR3 sequence reads: CASSQLRGRGGSYEQYF. The CDR3 DNA sequence: TGTGCCAGCAGCCAACTGCGTGGGCGGGGGGGCTCCTACGAGCAGTACTTC.

This clone was seen just once. This rearrangement joins TRBV2 to TRBJ1-1; D is unclear. Germline values: CDR1 SNHLY, CDR2 FYNNEI. The CDR3 sequence is 13 residues long. With 2 bases removed from V and 5 bases from J, the gap between germline ends came to 9 bases. Here the CDR3 DNA reads TGTGCCAGCAGTGAACAGTCCGGGACTGAAGCTTTCTTT. Amino acid sequence: CASSEQSGTEAFF.

The chain has TRBV28 and TRBJ1-2, with a tentative D call TRBD1 (6 bases). The CDR3 contains 12 residues. Germline loops: CDR1 MDHEN, CDR2 SYDVKM. The V and J ends lost 7 bases and 5 bases respectively, with 11 bases between them. The CDR3 DNA reads TGTGCCAGCAATAAGGGGGTATATGGCTACACCTTC. Translating it yields CASNKGVYGYTF.

V gene TRBV12-3 or TRBV12-4 combines with J gene TRBJ1-5, with TRBD1 matching 9 bases. This CDR3 spans 13 amino acids. Trimming removed 6 bases from V and 4 bases from J; junction bases left unmatched: 1. The CDR3, as DNA: TGTGCCAGCAGGGGGACAGGGAATCAGCCCCAGCATTTT. It is translated as CASRGTGNQPQHF.

The chain has TRBV19 and TRBJ1-1; unclear D gene. The V end lost 5 bases, the J end lost 3 bases, and 10 bases lay between the germline ends. This CDR3 spans 13 amino acids. CDR1 LNHDA and CDR2 SQIVND come from the germline V gene (reference sequence). CDR3 DNA sequence: TGTGCCAGTAGTTTGGGTCGGGACACTGAAGCTTTCTTT. Residues: CASSLGRDTEAFF. The variable domain in full, completed from reference TRBV19 and TRBJ1-1, reads DGGITQSPKYLFRKEGQNVTLSCEQNLNHDAMYWYRQDPGQGLRLIYYSQIVNDFQKGDIAEGYSVSREKKESFPLTVTSAQKNPTAFYLCASSLGRDTEAFFGQGTRLTVV.

This chain uses TRBV6-4 with TRBJ1-5; D is uncertain. V was pared by 4 bases and J by 5 bases, with 12 bases between. Germline CDR1 MRHNA, CDR2 SNTAGT. This CDR3 comprises 14 residues. Here the CDR3 reads CASSGPNWYQPQHF. In nucleotides, the CDR3 is TGTGCCAGCAGTGGCCCCAACTGGTATCAGCCCCAGCATTTT.

CDR3 DNA sequence: TGTGCCAGTAGAGGGGGAGAGACCCAGTACTTC. Translating it yields CASRGGETQYF. V gene TRBV19 combines with J gene TRBJ2-5; a weak D match, TRBD1 (6 bases). V was clipped by 6 bases and J by 4 bases, with 6 bases between them. The CDR3 length is 11 residues. The V gene's germline CDR1 is LNHDA and CDR2 SQIVND (reference sequence).

The gene calls are TRBV28 and TRBJ1-6, with 7 bases identical to TRBD1. After removal of 7 bases from V and 6 bases from J, the junction contained 9 bases not matched to a gene. This CDR3 comprises 15 residues. Germline assignment: CDR1 MDHEN and CDR2 SYDVKM. The CDR3 loop reads CASKPTGTANSPLHF. CDR3 nucleotide sequence: TGTGCCAGCAAGCCAACCGGGACAGCTAATTCACCCCTCCACTTT.

The CDR3 protein is CASSSSGQGGGNTIYF. CDR3 bases: TGTGCCAGCAGTTCCAGTGGACAGGGGGGAGGAAACACCATATATTTT. The V call is TRBV28, the J call TRBJ1-3; 10 bases are a match to TRBD1. The J segment lost 4 bases and the V segment lost 4 bases, leaving 7 bases of the junction unmatched. This CDR3 contains 16 residues. Germline V gives CDR1 MDHEN, CDR2 SYDVKM.

The chain recombines TRBV6-5 with TRBJ1-1; the D gene is possibly TRBD1 (5 bases). This CDR3 has 15 amino acids. The V end lost 0 bases, the J end lost 5 bases, and 13 bases lay between the germline ends. Looked up from germline, CDR1 is MNHEY and CDR2 is SVGAGI. This CDR3 reads CASSYSQGGRTEAFF. DNA of the CDR3: TGTGCCAGCAGTTACTCTCAGGGTGGGCGGACTGAAGCTTTCTTT.

Written as DNA, the CDR3 is TGTGCCAGCAGCAGCGGGGGCGCGAACACCGGGGAGCTGTTTTTT. It specifies CASSSGGANTGELFF. This chain connects TRBV4-2 to TRBJ2-2, with 8 nucleotides matching TRBD2. Germline V gene data show CDR1 as LGHNA and CDR2 as YNFKEQ. With V trimmed by 5 bases and J by 0 bases, 2 bases remained unmatched. The CDR3 loop spans 15 amino acids.

The chain couples TRBV10-3 to TRBJ2-7; tentatively, D is TRBD2 (5 bases). V lost 10 bases, J lost 0 bases, and 13 bases lay in between. From germline, CDR1 is ENHRY and CDR2 SYGVKD. The CDR3 runs 13 residues. CDR3 region: CATETGSSYEQYF. The CDR3, as DNA: TGTGCCACCGAAACGGGGAGCTCCTACGAGCAGTACTTC.

The chain carries TRBV10-3 and TRBJ2-7, with D hard to call. The V end was cut by 2 bases, the J end by 3 bases, with 5 bases between. CDR3 size: 12 residues. Germline lookup yields CDR1 ENHRY and CDR2 SYGVKD. CDR3: CAISEGGYEQYF. The CDR3 coding sequence is TGTGCCATCAGTGAGGGCGGCTACGAGCAGTACTTC.

This clone has only one observation. This rearrangement joins TRBV23-1 to TRBJ1-1; D perhaps matches TRBD1 (6 bases). TRBV23-1 is an ORF for which the function is uncertain. V lost 8 bases and J 4 bases, leaving 14 bases between the germline ends. The CDR3 is made up of 13 amino acids. The CDR3 protein is CASPSGGATEAFF. The DNA for the CDR3 is TGCGCCAGCCCATCGGGGGGGGCCACTGAAGCTTTCTTT.

The V gene is TRBV4-2, the J gene TRBJ1-5, with a possible D match to TRBD1 (5 bases). Germline values: CDR1 LGHNA, CDR2 YNFKEQ. Trimming removed 0 bases at V and 4 bases at J, with 13 bases between. This CDR3 comprises 16 residues. The CDR3 is CASSQDADSLNQPQHF. In DNA form, the CDR3 reads TGTGCCAGCAGCCAAGATGCCGACAGCCTAAATCAGCCCCAGCATTTT.

The V call is TRBV5-6, the J call TRBJ1-2, with D possibly TRBD1 on 6 matching bases. V was clipped by 2 bases and J by 4 bases, with 6 bases between them. Germline assignment: CDR1 SGHDT and CDR2 YYEEEE. There are 12 residues in the CDR3. Written as DNA, the CDR3 is TGTGCCAGCAGCTTACAGGGCTATGGCTACACCTTC. It translates to CASSLQGYGYTF.

This chain connects TRBV4-3 to TRBJ1-5; D remains unclear. The CDR3 spans 16 residues. V lost 0 bases, J lost 7 bases, and 16 bases lay in between. The germline gives CDR1 LGHNA, CDR2 YSLEER. CDR3 residues: CASSQEMSGMVQPQHF. CDR3 nucleotide sequence: TGCGCCAGCAGCCAAGAGATGTCGGGGATGGTCCAGCCCCAGCATTTT.

This chain links TRBV2 with TRBJ1-2; the D gene is possibly TRBD1 (5 bases). V was shortened by 4 bases and J by 2 bases, with 14 bases between the two germline ends. CDR1 is SNHLY and CDR2 is FYNNEI in the germline V gene. The CDR3 contains 15 residues. Written as DNA, the CDR3 is TGTGCCAGCAGTGTTTTATCAGGGAACAACTATGGCTACACCTTC. This encodes CASSVLSGNNYGYTF. Drawing the rest from reference TRBV2 and TRBJ1-2, the complete variable domain is EPEVTQTPSHQVTQMGQEVILRCVPISNHLYFYWYRQILGQKVEFLVSFYNNEISEKSEIFDDQFSVERPDGSNFTLKIRSTKLEDSAMYFCASSVLSGNNYGYTFGSGTRLTVV.

The V gene is TRBV2, the J gene TRBJ1-5; D is undetermined. V lost 2 bases and J 4 bases, leaving 6 bases between the germline ends. From germline, CDR1 is SNHLY and CDR2 FYNNEI. This CDR3 has 13 amino acids. The CDR3: CASSERRNQPQHF. The CDR3 nucleotides read TGTGCCAGCAGTGAAAGGCGGAATCAGCCCCAGCATTTT.

V gene TRBV11-1 combines with J gene TRBJ2-2; possibly TRBD1 for D (6 bases). Per germline, CDR1 SGHAT and CDR2 FQDESV (reference sequence). This CDR3 has 15 residues. Trimming took off 5 bases at V and 4 bases at J, with 14 bases between the two ends. CDR3 amino acids: CASSETGHGTGELFF. In DNA form, the CDR3 reads TGTGCCAGCAGCGAAACAGGGCACGGCACCGGGGAGCTGTTTTTT. The whole variable domain, remainder taken from reference TRBV11-1 and TRBJ2-2, is EAEVAQSPRYKITEKSQAVAFWCDPISGHATLYWYRQILGQGPELLVQFQDESVVDDSQLPKDRFSAERLKGVDSTLKIQPAELGDSAMYLCASSETGHGTGELFFGEGSRLTVL.

This chain joins TRBV28 and TRBJ2-5; 7 nucleotides agree with TRBD2. After removal of 5 bases from V and 5 bases from J, the junction contained 17 bases not matched to a gene. The germline V gene encodes CDR1 MDHEN and CDR2 SYDVKM. The CDR3 has 17 residues. This chain's CDR3 is CASSLAPLRGDLETQYF. In nucleotides, the CDR3 is TGTGCCAGCAGTCTCGCCCCGCTCCGGGGGGATTTGGAGACCCAGTACTTC. Full variable domain (rest looked up from reference TRBV28 and TRBJ2-5): DVKVTQSSRYLVKRTGEKVFLECVQDMDHENMFWYRQDPGLGLRLIYFSYDVKMKEKGDIPEGYSVSREKKERFSLILESASTNQTSMYLCASSLAPLRGDLETQYFGPGTRLLVL.

The chain carries TRBV5-6 and TRBJ1-5; D is possibly TRBD1 (6 bases). The CDR3 length is 16 residues. The germline V gene encodes CDR1 SGHDT and CDR2 YYEEEE. V lost 1 base and J 1 base, leaving 12 bases between the germline ends. CDR3 in amino acids: CASSLNRAASNQPQHF. CDR3 nucleotides: TGTGCCAGCAGCTTGAACAGGGCGGCAAGCAATCAGCCCCAGCATTTT. Using reference TRBV5-6 and TRBJ1-5 for the parts outside the CDR3, the full variable domain is DAGVTQSPTHLIKTRGQQVTLRCSPKSGHDTVSWYQQALGQGPQFIFQYYEEEERQRGNFPDRFSGHQFPNYSSELNVNALLLGDSALYLCASSLNRAASNQPQHFGDGTRLSIL.

The chain joins TRBV7-8 to TRBJ2-1; TRBD2 is a possible D gene (6 bases). This CDR3 has 17 residues. With 5 bases removed from V and 1 base from J, the gap between germline ends came to 18 bases. Germline loops: CDR1 SGHVS, CDR2 FQNEAQ. The CDR3 is CASSDTFGGESYNEQFF. The DNA for the CDR3 is TGTGCCAGCAGCGACACCTTTGGCGGGGAATCCTACAATGAGCAGTTCTTC.

This clone was seen once. CDR3 protein: CASRSGWKDTEAFF. The CDR3 nucleotides are TGTGCCAGCAGGTCAGGGTGGAAGGACACTGAAGCTTTCTTT. V is TRBV27 and J is TRBJ1-1, with TRBD1 as a possible D gene (5 bases). The CDR3 has 14 amino acids. V lost 6 bases and J 3 bases, leaving 14 bases between the germline ends. The germline gives CDR1 MNHEY, CDR2 SMNVEV (reference sequence).

The rearrangement links TRBV30 to TRBJ1-2; D perhaps matches TRBD1 (5 bases). The CDR3 spans 12 residues. Germline CDR1 and CDR2: GTSNPN and SVGIG (reference sequence). V lost 6 bases and J lost 3, with 11 bases in between. The CDR3 region has the DNA TGTGCCTGCCGTCGGGGGGACTATGGCTACACCTTC. Translated: CACRRGDYGYTF.

The chain employs TRBV7-9 and TRBJ2-5, with D perhaps TRBD2 (5 bases). V was shortened by 6 bases and J by 5 bases, with 19 bases between the two germline ends. This CDR3 spans 15 amino acids. CDR1 SEHNR and CDR2 FQNEAQ come from the germline V gene (reference sequence). CDR3 in DNA: TGTGCCAGCAGTCGTCGCGGGCCCCTCGGGGAGACCCAGTACTTC. It is translated as CASSRRGPLGETQYF.